This TCR beta chain was recovered during a study of T cell responses to AZD1222 COVID-19 vaccine (dated by TCRdb to the early 2020s). About the study as a whole: A total of 230 to 250 trial participants underwent TCR sequencing, of whom about 200 had received two doses of AZD1222 and roughly 26 had received two doses of the MenACWY control vaccine. Trial participants were enrolled by age into subgroups of 18-55, 56-69 and 70-plus years, and around 150, 29 and 61 TCR-sequenced participants, respectively, were included in these subgroups.

With regard to this clone: Its antigen is still unknown. No much larger clonotype is one base removed from it; base qualities were not supplied.

In light of the paper, this sample's time point label describes: about 28 days (+/-7) after the second vaccine dose. Because spike-specific TCR depth and breadth did not differ between the two schedules, AZD1222 recipients who got a second dose at roughly 4 weeks were pooled with those who got a second dose at roughly 12 weeks. Samples from vaccinated people were obtained from the UK trials COV001 and COV002, which included a single-blind randomized controlled phase 2/3 trial of AZD1222 (ChAdOx1 nCoV-19) in healthy adults. For TCRbeta chain sequencing, PBMC samples from trial participants were taken at day 0 and at day 28 after the second dose. The junction carries 19 bases between V and J, which are trimmed by 10 bases and 6 bases respectively. The CDR3, cysteine through phenylalanine, is 14 amino acids long. The sequence is cut down to CDR3 DNA, 42 bases in frame from base 1. From a lookup of the germline V gene (reference sequence), CDR1 and CDR2 are LGHDT and YNNKEL.

The CDR3 regions of human TCRbeta chains were analyzed by immunosequencing. For the original study's pipeline: TCRs in the repertoires were compared against a reference library of SARS-CoV-2-specific TCRs that had been generated with the MIRA antigen-specificity platform. Breadth meant the fraction of unique TCRs that were SARS-CoV-2-associated, whereas depth meant the fraction of total T cells that were SARS-CoV-2-associated. Using the MIRA data, each spike-specific TCR was assigned both to the spike region to which the TCR was reactive and to a CD4 or CD8 class. Log10-transformed breadth and depth values were compared by one-way ANOVA with Sidak's multiple comparisons tests. Drawn from immuneACCESS, this table holds only the in-frame rearrangements with V and J called that TCRdb kept. Clones are partly lost; checked studies trace under half to an unresolved V gene and leave the rest unexplained. D and trimming were read from the DNA, whereas the V and J calls and clone size are those reported in that table. The sample has approximately 69,000 clones on record, over 80% of them singletons. The ten biggest clones cover approximately 23% of the sample.

Results and caveats for the whole study, not just this receptor: No day 14 peak-response samples were available, so repertoires were characterized only after the peak T cell response. CD4 TCRs associated with the vaccine covered the entire spike protein, and the dominant responses were in regions 160-218 and 743-854. Conclusions about previously exposed vaccinees are limited because only a handful of AZD1222 recipients were SARS-CoV-2 seropositive at baseline. Reportedly, close to half of the unique spike-specific TCRs recognized epitopes lying outside the regions that are mutated in the B.1.351 and B.1.1.7 variants. Spike-specific TCR breadth and depth rose significantly after two AZD1222 doses compared with day 0 and with MenACWY recipients. In the small 56-69-year group, the increase in depth fell short of significance, most likely because of low power. Participants were mostly white British, with more females than males. The authors suggested clonal diversity may have been underestimated.

The specimen was peripheral blood, collected 28 days after the second AZD1222 dose. The sequence links TRBV3-1 (or the pseudogene TRBV3-2) to TRBJ2-1; the D gene is perhaps TRBD2, on 6 matching bases. The source of this sequence is an adult who received the AZD1222 COVID-19 vaccine. CDR3 reads: CATTSYGSANEQFF. The bases are TGTGCCACCACGAGCTACGGGAGCGCCAATGAGCAGTTCTTC.